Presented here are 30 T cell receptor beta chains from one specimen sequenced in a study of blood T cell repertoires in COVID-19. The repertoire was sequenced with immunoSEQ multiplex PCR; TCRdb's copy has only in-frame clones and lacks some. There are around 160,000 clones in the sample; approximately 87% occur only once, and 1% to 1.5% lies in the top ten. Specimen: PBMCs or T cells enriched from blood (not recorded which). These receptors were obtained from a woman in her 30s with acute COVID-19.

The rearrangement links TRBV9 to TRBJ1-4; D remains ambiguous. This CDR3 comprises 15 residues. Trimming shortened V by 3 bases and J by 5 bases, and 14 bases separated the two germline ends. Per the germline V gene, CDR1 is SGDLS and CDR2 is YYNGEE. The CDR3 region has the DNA TGTGCCAGCAGCGAAGGGAGGGAAGGGAATGAAAAACTGTTTTTT. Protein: CASSEGREGNEKLFF.

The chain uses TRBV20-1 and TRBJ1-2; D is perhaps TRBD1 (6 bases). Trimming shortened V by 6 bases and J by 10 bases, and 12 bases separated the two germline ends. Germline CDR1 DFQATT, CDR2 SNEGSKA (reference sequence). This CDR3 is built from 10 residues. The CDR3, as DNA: TGCAGTGCCAGCCCAGGGGTCTACACCTTC. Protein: CSASPGVYTF.

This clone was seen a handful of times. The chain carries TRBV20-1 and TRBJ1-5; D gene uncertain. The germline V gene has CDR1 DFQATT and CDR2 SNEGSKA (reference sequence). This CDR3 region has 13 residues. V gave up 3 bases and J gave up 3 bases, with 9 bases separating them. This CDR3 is CSASGSVNQPQHF. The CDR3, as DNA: TGCAGTGCTAGTGGGTCAGTCAATCAGCCCCAGCATTTT.

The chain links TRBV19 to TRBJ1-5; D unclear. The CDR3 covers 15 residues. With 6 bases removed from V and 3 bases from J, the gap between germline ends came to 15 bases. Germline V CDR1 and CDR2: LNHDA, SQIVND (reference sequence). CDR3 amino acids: CASREGRTLNQPQHF. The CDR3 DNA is TGTGCCAGTAGAGAGGGCCGGACCCTCAATCAGCCCCAGCATTTT.

CDR3 region: CASSLGADINTEAFF. The CDR3 region has the DNA TGTGCCAGCAGCTTGGGTGCAGACATTAACACTGAAGCTTTCTTT. This chain joins TRBV5-4 and TRBJ1-1; no clear D gene. Germline CDR1 reads SGHNT; CDR2 reads YYREEE (reference sequence). The ends were cut back, 0 bases at V and 2 bases at J, with 11 bases in the middle. CDR3 length: 15 amino acids.

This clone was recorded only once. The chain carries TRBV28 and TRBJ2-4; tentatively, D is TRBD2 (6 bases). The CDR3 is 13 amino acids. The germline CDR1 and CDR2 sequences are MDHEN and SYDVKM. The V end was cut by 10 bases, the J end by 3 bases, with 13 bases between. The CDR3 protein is CATLLGGKNIQYF. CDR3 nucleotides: TGTGCCACCCTACTCGGGGGCAAAAACATTCAGTACTTC.

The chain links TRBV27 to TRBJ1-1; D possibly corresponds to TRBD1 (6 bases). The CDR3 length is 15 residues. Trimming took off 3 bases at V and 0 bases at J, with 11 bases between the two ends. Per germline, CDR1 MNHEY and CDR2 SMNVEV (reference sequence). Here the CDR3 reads CASSLDSRMNTEAFF. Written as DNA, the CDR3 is TGTGCCAGCAGTTTGGACAGTCGCATGAACACTGAAGCTTTCTTT.

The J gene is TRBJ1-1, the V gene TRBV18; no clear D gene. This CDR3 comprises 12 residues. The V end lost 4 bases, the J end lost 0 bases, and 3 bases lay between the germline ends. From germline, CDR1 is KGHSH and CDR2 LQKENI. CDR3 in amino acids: CASSLMNTEAFF. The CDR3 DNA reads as TGTGCCAGCTCACTTATGAACACTGAAGCTTTCTTT.

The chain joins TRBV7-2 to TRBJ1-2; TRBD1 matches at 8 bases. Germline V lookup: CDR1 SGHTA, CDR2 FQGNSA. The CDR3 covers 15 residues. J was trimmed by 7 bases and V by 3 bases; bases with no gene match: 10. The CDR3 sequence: CASSFGQGRESGYTF. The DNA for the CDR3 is TGTGCCAGCAGCTTCGGACAGGGTAGGGAGAGTGGCTACACCTTC.

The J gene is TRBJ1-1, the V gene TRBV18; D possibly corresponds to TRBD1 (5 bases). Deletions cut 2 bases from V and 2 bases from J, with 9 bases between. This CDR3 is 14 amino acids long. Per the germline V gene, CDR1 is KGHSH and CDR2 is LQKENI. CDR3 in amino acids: CASSPRTSNTEAFF. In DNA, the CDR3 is TGTGCCAGCTCACCAAGGACAAGCAACACTGAAGCTTTCTTT.

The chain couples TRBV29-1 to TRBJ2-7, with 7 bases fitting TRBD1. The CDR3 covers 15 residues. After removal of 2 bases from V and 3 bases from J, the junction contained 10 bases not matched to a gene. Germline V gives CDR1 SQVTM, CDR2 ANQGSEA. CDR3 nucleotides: TGCAGCGTTGAATTCGAGAGACAGGGCGGCTACGAGCAGTACTTC. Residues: CSVEFERQGGYEQYF.

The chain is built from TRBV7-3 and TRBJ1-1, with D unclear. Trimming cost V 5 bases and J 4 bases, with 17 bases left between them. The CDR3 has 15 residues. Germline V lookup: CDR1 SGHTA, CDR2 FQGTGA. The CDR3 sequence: CASSLYPPPGTEAFF. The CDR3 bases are TGTGCCAGCAGCCTTTATCCCCCGCCAGGCACTGAAGCTTTCTTT.

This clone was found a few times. Here the CDR3 DNA reads TGTGCCAGCAGCCAAGAGGGGCGGGATCCTGCGGACGAGCAGTACTTC. This sequence encodes CASSQEGRDPADEQYF. The chain uses TRBV4-2 and TRBJ2-7; tentatively, D is TRBD2 (6 bases). The CDR3 extends over 16 amino acids. The germline V and J ends were trimmed by 0 bases and 5 bases, with 17 bases remaining between them. From germline, CDR1 is LGHNA and CDR2 YNFKEQ.

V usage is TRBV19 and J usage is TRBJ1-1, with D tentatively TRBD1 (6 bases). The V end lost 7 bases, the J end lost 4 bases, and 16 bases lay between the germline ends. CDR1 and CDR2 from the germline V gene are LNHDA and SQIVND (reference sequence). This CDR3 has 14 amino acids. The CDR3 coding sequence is TGTGCCAGTACCACAGGGTTTTCCGTCACTGAAGCTTTCTTT. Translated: CASTTGFSVTEAFF.

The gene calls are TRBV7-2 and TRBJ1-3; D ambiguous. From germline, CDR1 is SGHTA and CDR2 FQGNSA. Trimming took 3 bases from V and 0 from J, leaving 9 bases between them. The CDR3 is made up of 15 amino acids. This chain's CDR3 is CASSFQTISGNTIYF. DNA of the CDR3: TGTGCCAGCAGCTTTCAAACTATCTCTGGAAACACCATATATTTT.

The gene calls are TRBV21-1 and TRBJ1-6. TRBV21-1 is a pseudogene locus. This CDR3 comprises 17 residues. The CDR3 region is CASRVPKREAYNSPLHF. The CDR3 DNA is TGTGCCAGCAGGGTTCCAAAAAGGGAGGCCTATAATTCACCCCTCCACTTT.

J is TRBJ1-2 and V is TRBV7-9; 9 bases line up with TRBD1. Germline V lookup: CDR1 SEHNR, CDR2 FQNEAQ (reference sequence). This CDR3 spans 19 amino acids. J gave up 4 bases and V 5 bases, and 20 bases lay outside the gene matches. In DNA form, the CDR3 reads TGTGCCAGCAGCCGCTCGGGACAGGGTGATAAAAGGCTGGGCTATGGCTACACCTTC. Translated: CASSRSGQGDKRLGYGYTF.

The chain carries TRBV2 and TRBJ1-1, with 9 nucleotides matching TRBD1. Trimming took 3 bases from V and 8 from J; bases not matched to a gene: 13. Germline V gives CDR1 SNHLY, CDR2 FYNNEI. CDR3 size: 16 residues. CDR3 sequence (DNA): TGTGCCAGCAGTGAGGTTGAACAGACAGGGGGTCCAGAAGCTTTCTTT. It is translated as CASSEVEQTGGPEAFF.

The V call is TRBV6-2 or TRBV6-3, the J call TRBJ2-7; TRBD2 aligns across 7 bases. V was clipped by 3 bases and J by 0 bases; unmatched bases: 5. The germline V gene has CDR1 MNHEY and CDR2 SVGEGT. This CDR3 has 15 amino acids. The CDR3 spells CASSYTLAGSYEQYF. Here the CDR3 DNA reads TGTGCCAGCAGTTATACCTTAGCGGGCTCCTACGAGCAGTACTTC.

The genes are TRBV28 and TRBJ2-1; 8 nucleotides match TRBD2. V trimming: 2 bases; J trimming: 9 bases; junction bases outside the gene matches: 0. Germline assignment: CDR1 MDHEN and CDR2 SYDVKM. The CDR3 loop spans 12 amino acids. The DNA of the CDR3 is TGTGCCAGCAGTTTAGCGGGGGGTGAGCAGTTCTTC. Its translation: CASSLAGGEQFF. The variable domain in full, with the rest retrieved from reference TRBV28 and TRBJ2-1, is DVKVTQSSRYLVKRTGEKVFLECVQDMDHENMFWYRQDPGLGLRLIYFSYDVKMKEKGDIPEGYSVSREKKERFSLILESASTNQTSMYLCASSLAGGEQFFGPGTRLTVL.

The CDR3 loop reads CASSYVGAGEETQYF. The DNA of the CDR3 is TGTGCCAGCAGCTACGTTGGGGCGGGGGAAGAGACCCAGTACTTC. The chain recombines TRBV7-3 with TRBJ2-5, with TRBD2 identical over 7 bases. CDR1 and CDR2 (germline): SGHTA, FQGTGA. J was trimmed by 3 bases and V by 4 bases; bases with no gene match: 8. The CDR3 extends over 15 amino acids.

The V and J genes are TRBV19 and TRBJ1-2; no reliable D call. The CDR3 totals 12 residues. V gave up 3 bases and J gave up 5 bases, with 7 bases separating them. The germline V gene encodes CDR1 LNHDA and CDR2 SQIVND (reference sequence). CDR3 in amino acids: CASSIAQYGYTF. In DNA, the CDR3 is TGTGCCAGTAGTATCGCCCAGTATGGCTACACCTTC.

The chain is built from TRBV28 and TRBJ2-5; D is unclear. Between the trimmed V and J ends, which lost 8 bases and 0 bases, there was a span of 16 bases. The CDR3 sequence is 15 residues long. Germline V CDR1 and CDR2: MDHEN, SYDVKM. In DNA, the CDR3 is TGTGCCAGCGGCTACTCCGGGTCCTACCAAGAGACCCAGTACTTC. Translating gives CASGYSGSYQETQYF.

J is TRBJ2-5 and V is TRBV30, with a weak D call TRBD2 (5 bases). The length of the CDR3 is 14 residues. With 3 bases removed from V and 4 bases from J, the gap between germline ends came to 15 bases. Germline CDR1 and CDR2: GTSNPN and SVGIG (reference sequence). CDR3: CAWSAHLSGETQYF. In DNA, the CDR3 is TGTGCCTGGAGCGCTCACTTGAGCGGAGAGACCCAGTACTTC.

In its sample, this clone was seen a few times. The CDR3 loop is CASSRDSSLGSPLHF. The CDR3 region has the DNA TGTGCCAGCAGCCGGGACAGTTCACTTGGTTCACCCCTCCACTTT. The chain joins TRBV6-1 to TRBJ1-6, with 7 positions matching TRBD1. The CDR3 totals 15 residues. The junction had 11 bases not matched to a gene; V was cut back by 6 bases and J by 9 bases. Germline CDR1 MNHNS, CDR2 SASEGT.

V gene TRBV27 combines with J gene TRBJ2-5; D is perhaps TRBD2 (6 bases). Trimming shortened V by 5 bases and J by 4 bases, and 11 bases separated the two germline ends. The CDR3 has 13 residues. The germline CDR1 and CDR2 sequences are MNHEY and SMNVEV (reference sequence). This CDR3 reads CASSPGLIETQYF. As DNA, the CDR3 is TGTGCCAGCAGTCCGGGACTGATAGAGACCCAGTACTTC.

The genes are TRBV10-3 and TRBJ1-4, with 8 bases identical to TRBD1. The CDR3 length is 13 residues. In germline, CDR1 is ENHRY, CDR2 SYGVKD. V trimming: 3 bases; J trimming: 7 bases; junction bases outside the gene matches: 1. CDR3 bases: TGTGCCATCAGTGACGACAGGGGTGAAAAACTGTTTTTT. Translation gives CAISDDRGEKLFF.

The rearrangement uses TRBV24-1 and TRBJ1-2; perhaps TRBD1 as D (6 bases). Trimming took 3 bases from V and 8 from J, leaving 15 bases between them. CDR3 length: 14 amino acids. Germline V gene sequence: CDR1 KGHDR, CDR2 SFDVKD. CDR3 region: CATSDGGYREGYTF. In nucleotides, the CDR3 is TGTGCCACCAGTGATGGGGGTTACAGGGAAGGCTACACCTTC.

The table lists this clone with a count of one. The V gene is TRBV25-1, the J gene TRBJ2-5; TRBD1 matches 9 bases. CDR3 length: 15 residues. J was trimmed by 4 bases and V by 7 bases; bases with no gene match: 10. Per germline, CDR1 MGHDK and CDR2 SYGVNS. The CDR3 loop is CASTATDRGIETQYF. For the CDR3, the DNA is TGTGCCAGCACTGCAACGGACAGGGGAATAGAGACCCAGTACTTC.

The DNA of the CDR3 is TGTGCCAGCAGAAATGGGGGGGATGAAAAACTGTTTTTT. It translates to CASRNGGDEKLFF. The V gene is TRBV28, the J gene TRBJ1-4; a possible D gene is TRBD1 (5 bases). V dropped 6 bases and J dropped 6 bases, with 11 bases sitting between them. Germline CDR1 MDHEN, CDR2 SYDVKM. The CDR3 consists of 13 residues.